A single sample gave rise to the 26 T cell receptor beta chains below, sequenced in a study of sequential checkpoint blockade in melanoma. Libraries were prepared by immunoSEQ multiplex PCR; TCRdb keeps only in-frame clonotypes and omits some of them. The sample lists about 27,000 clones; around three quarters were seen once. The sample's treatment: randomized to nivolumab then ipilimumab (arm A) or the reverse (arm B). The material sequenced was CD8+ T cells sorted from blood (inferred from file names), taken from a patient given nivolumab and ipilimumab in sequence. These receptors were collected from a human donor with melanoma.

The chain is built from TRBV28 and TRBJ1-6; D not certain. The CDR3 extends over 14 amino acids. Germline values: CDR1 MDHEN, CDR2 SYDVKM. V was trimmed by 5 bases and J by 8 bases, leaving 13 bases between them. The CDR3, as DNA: TGTGCCAGCAGTGTAACAGCCGATTATTCACCCCTCCACTTT. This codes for CASSVTADYSPLHF.

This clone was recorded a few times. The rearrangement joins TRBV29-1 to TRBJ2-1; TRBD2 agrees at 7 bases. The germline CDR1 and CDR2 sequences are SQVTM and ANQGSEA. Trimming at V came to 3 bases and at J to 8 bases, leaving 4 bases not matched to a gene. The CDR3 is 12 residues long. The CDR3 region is CSVDIRGDEQFF. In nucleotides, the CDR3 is TGCAGCGTTGATATCCGGGGGGATGAGCAGTTCTTC.

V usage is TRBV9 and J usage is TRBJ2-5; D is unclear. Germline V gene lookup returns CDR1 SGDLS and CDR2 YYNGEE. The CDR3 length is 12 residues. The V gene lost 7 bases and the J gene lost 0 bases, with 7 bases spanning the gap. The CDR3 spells CASSGNQETQYF. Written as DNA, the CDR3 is TGTGCCAGCTCGGGTAACCAAGAGACCCAGTACTTC.

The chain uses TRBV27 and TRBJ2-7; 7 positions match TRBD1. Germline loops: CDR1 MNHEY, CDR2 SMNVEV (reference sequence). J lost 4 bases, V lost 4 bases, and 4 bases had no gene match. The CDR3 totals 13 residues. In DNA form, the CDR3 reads TGTGCCAGCAGTTACTCGACAGGGTACGAGCAGTACTTC. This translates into CASSYSTGYEQYF.

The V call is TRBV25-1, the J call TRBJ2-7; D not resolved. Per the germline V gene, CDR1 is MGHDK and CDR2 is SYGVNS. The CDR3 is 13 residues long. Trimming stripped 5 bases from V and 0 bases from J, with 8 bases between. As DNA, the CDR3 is TGTGCCAGCAGTCTCGGTACCTCCTACGAGCAGTACTTC. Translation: CASSLGTSYEQYF.

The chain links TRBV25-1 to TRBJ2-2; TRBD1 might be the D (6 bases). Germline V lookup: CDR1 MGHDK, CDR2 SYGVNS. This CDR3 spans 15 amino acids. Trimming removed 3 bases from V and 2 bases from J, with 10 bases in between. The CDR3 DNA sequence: TGTGCCAGCAGTGACCGGACAGCTAACACCGGGGAGCTGTTTTTT. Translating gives CASSDRTANTGELFF.

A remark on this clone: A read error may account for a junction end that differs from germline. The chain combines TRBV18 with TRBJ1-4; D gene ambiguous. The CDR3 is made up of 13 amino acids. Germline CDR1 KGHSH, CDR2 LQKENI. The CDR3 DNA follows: TGTGCCAACTCACTTACGGGAGGCGGGGAACTGTTTTTT. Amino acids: CANSLTGGGELFF.

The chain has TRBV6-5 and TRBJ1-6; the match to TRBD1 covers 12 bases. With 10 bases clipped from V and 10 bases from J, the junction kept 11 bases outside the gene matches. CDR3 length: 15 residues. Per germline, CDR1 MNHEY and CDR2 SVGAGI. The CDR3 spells CATEPGQGAKSPLHF. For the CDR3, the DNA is TGTGCCACCGAACCGGGACAGGGGGCAAAATCACCCCTCCACTTT.

The chain's CDR3 is CASTPGQGNQPQHF. The CDR3 DNA sequence: TGTGCCAGCACCCCGGGACAGGGCAATCAGCCCCAGCATTTT. This rearrangement joins TRBV2 to TRBJ1-5; 8 bases agree with TRBD1. V lost 7 bases and J lost 2; bases outside the gene matches: 4. The CDR3 is 14 amino acids. From germline, CDR1 is SNHLY and CDR2 FYNNEI.

The CDR3 reads CASSMNRVGNQPQHF. The CDR3 coding sequence is TGTGCCAGTAGTATGAACAGGGTAGGGAATCAGCCCCAGCATTTT. This chain links TRBV19 with TRBJ1-5, with a weak D call TRBD1 (6 bases). The germline V and J ends were trimmed by 3 bases and 4 bases, with 13 bases remaining between them. Looked up from germline, CDR1 is LNHDA and CDR2 is SQIVND (reference sequence). The CDR3 consists of 15 residues.

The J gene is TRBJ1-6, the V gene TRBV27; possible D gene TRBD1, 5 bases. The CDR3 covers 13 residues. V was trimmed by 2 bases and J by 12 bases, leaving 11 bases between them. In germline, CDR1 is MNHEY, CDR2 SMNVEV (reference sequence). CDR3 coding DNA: TGTGCCAGCAGTTTAGGGGCAGTGAGACCCCTCCACTTT. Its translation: CASSLGAVRPLHF.

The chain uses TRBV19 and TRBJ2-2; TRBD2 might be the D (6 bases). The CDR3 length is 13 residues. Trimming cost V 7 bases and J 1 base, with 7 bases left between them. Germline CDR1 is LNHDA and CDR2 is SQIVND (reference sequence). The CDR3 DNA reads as TGTGCCAGTAACGGGGGGAACACCGGGGAGCTGTTTTTT. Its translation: CASNGGNTGELFF.

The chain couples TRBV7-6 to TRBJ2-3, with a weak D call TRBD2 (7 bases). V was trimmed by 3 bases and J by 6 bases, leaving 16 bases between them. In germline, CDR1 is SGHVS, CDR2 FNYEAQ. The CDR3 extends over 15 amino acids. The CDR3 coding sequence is TGTGCCAGCAGCTTGAACGGGGGGCCAGGGGATACGCAGTATTTT. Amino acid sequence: CASSLNGGPGDTQYF.

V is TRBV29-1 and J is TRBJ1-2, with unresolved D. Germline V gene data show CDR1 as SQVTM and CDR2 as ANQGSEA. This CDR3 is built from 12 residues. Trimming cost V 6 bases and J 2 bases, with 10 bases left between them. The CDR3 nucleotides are TGCAGCGTCGAGGGTCGGAACTATGGCTACACCTTC. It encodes CSVEGRNYGYTF.

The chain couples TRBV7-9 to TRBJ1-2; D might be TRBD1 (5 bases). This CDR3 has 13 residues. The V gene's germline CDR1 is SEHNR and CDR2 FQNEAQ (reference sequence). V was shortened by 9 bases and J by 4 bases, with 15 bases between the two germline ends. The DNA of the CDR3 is TGTGCCAGTCGAAACCGGGACTCCTATGGCTACACCTTC. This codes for CASRNRDSYGYTF.

This chain's CDR3 is CASSVTGTGELFF. CDR3 in DNA: TGTGCCAGCAGCGTAACAGGGACCGGGGAGCTGTTTTTT. V is TRBV9 and J is TRBJ2-2; D possibly corresponds to TRBD1 (6 bases). Trimming left V 1 base short and J 5 bases short, with 6 bases between. This CDR3 is 13 amino acids long. Germline CDR1 SGDLS, CDR2 YYNGEE.

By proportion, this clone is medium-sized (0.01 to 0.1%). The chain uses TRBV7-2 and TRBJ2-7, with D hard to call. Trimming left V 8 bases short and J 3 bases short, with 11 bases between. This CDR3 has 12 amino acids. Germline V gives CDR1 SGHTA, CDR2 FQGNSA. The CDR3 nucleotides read TGTGCCAGCGGGCTACGTCTCTACGAGCAGTACTTC. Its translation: CASGLRLYEQYF.

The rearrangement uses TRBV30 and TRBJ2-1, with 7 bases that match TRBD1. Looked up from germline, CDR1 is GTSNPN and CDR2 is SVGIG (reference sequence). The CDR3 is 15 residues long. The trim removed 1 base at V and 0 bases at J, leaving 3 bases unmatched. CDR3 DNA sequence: TGTGCCTGGAGTGAGGGGACAGCCTCCTACAATGAGCAGTTCTTC. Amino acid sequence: CAWSEGTASYNEQFF.

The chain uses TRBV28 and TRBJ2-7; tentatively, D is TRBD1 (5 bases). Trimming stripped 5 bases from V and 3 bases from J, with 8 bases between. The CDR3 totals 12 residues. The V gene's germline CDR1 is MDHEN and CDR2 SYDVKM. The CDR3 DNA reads TGTGCCAGCAGTCAGACAGTCTACGAGCAGTACTTC. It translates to CASSQTVYEQYF.

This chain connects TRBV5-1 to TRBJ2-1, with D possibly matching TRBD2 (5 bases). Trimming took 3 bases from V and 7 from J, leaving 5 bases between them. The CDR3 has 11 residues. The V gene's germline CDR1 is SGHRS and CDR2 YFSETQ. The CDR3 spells CASSSGNEQFF. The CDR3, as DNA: TGCGCCAGCAGCTCGGGGAATGAGCAGTTCTTC.

The CDR3 loop is CATSRDRGGRDYGYTF. The CDR3 coding sequence is TGTGCCACCAGCAGAGATCGGGGGGGGCGGGACTATGGCTACACCTTC. V gene TRBV15 combines with J gene TRBJ1-2, with TRBD1 as a possible D gene (6 bases). V was clipped by 0 bases and J by 3 bases, with 14 bases between them. This CDR3 has 16 residues. The germline gives CDR1 LNHNV, CDR2 YYDKDF (reference sequence).

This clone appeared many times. CDR3 sequence: CASIGQESYNEQFF. The CDR3 bases are TGTGCCAGCATCGGACAGGAATCCTACAATGAGCAGTTCTTC. This sequence joins TRBV5-6 and TRBJ2-1; 7 nucleotides align to TRBD1. The ends lost 6 bases at V and 1 base at J; junction bases unmatched: 4. Germline CDR1 reads SGHDT; CDR2 reads YYEEEE. There are 14 residues in the CDR3.

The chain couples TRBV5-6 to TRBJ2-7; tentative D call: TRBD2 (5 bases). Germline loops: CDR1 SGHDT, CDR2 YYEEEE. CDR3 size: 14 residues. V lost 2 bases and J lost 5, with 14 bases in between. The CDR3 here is CASSFRGFIDEQYF. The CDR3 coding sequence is TGTGCCAGCAGCTTCCGGGGTTTCATCGACGAGCAGTACTTC.

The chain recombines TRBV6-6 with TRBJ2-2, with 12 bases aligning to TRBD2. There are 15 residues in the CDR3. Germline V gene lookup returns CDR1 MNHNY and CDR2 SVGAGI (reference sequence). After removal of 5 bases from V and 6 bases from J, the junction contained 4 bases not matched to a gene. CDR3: CASSQTSGGAGELFF. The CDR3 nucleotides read TGTGCCAGCAGTCAGACTAGCGGGGGCGCCGGGGAGCTGTTTTTT.

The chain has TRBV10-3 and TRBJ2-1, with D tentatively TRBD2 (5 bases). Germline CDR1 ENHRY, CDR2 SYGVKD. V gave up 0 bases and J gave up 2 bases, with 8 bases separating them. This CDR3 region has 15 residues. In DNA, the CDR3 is TGTGCCATCAGTGAGTCGAGGGAAACCTACAATGAGCAGTTCTTC. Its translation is CAISESRETYNEQFF.

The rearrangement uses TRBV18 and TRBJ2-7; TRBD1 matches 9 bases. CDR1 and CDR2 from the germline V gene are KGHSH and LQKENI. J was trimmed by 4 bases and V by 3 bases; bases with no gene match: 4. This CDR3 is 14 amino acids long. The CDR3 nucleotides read TGTGCCAGCTCACCGGGACAGGGCTGGTACGAGCAGTACTTC. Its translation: CASSPGQGWYEQYF. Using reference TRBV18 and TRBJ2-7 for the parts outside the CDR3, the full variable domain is NAGVMQNPRHLVRRRGQEARLRCSPMKGHSHVYWYRQLPEEGLKFMVYLQKENIIDESGMPKERFSAEFPKEGPSILRIQQVVRGDSAAYFCASSPGQGWYEQYFGPGTRLTVT.